Sequencing of this T cell receptor (beta chain) was carried out in a study of blood T cell repertoires in COVID-19. Germline CDR1 reads SGHAT; CDR2 reads FQNNGV. With 4 bases clipped from V and 8 bases from J, the junction kept 7 bases outside the gene matches. The CDR3 runs 15 residues. How the authors handled the data: Cell counts per sample came from amplifying reference gene primers. Libraries were prepared by immunoSEQ multiplex PCR; TCRdb keeps only in-frame clonotypes and omits some of them. V, J and clone size derive from that table, while D and trimming were established from the DNA sequence. The data hold about 33,000 clones, with approximately 90% observed a single time.

The sequence was collected from a woman over 75 with active or convalescent COVID-19. The chain couples TRBV11-2 to TRBJ1-6, with 8 bases aligning to TRBD1. The sequenced material came from peripheral blood. CDR3 sequence (DNA): TGTGCCAGCAGCTCCATGACAGGGGTCGATTCACCCCTCCACTTT. Protein product: CASSSMTGVDSPLHF.